This T cell receptor beta chain was identified during a study of T cells in Graves' hyperthyroidism and ophthalmopathy. General study points: Most thyroid clonotypes with frequency above 0.001 were detected in blood.

The CDR3 runs 14 residues. Germline assignment: CDR1 SNHLY and CDR2 FYNNEI. It was RNA transcripts that yielded the amplified TCR beta CDR3 regions. The primer set for the first-round RT-PCR of the TCR CDR3 was HTBI. TCRdb re-called the multiplex PCR reads through MiXCR, storing one row per CDR3 protein. The sample holds 270,000 or so distinct CDR3 sequences, about 15% seen once. Comments on this clonotype: Its target is not known. A read error is possible here, since a much larger clone lies one base away.

For the diagnoses, clinical symptoms, serum thyroxine and TRAb, thyroid ultrasound and orbital computed tomography were used. This clonotype was sampled from a woman in her fifties or sixties with Graves' hyperthyroidism that later progressed to Graves' ophthalmopathy. The V call is TRBV2, the J call TRBJ2-1, with 8 bases matching TRBD1. Sequencing used blood. CDR3 region: CASSAGRGRDEQSF. Written as DNA, the CDR3 is TGTGCCAGCAGTGCGGGCAGGGGGCGGGATGAGCAGTCCTTC.